The 27 T cell receptor beta chains below all came from one sample that was sequenced in a study of T cell responses to AZD1222 COVID-19 vaccine (dated by TCRdb to about 2021). Sample time point, as interpreted from the label and publication: baseline before first vaccination. Libraries were constructed by the immunoSEQ multiplex PCR assay. TCRdb provides this immuneACCESS table in a form limited to in-frame rearrangements. Some clones are lacking; in checked studies, under half of them reflect an unresolved V gene, and why the rest are absent is not known. This sample has roughly 100,000 clones in its table, and 70% to 90% of those were observed once. Jointly, the top ten make up under 20% of the sample. The sequences come from peripheral blood, collected on day 0 of AZD1222 vaccination. The receptors come from an adult in good health.

The V call is TRBV6-4, the J call TRBJ2-5, with a tentative D call TRBD2 (6 bases). Trimming removed 3 bases from V and 2 bases from J, with 13 bases in between. Germline loops: CDR1 MRHNA, CDR2 SNTAGT. The CDR3 spans 15 residues. CDR3 DNA: TGTGCCAGCAGTGAATCTGCGGGGTCACAAGAGACCCAGTACTTC. It encodes CASSESAGSQETQYF.

The chain is built from TRBV7-8 and TRBJ2-1, with TRBD2 matching over 8 bases. V shed 5 bases, J shed 6 bases, and the junction held 12 bases outside the gene matches. Germline CDR1 reads SGHVS; CDR2 reads FQNEAQ. The CDR3 sequence is 16 residues long. The CDR3 reads CASSPPSAGGVNEQFF. The DNA for the CDR3 is TGTGCCAGCAGCCCTCCGTCCGCCGGGGGGGTCAATGAGCAGTTCTTC.

The chain is built from TRBV5-1 and TRBJ2-7; 9 bases are a match to TRBD2. Germline CDR1 is SGHRS and CDR2 is YFSETQ. CDR3 length equals 14 residues. V lost 4 bases, J lost 4 bases, and 6 bases stayed unmatched. CDR3: CASSPAGGSYEQYF. As DNA, the CDR3 is TGCGCCAGCAGCCCGGCGGGGGGGTCTTACGAGCAGTACTTC.

The V gene is TRBV30, the J gene TRBJ1-2; D is ambiguous. The germline CDR1 and CDR2 sequences are GTSNPN and SVGIG (reference sequence). Deletions cut 0 bases from V and 5 bases from J, with 4 bases between. The CDR3 has 11 amino acids. In DNA form, the CDR3 reads TGTGCCTGGAGTGTACCTTATGGCTACACCTTC. Its protein product is CAWSVPYGYTF.

The rearrangement links TRBV4-1 to TRBJ2-3, with D maybe TRBD1 (5 bases). V shed 1 base and J shed 0 bases, with 20 bases lying between them. This CDR3 is built from 19 residues. Germline CDR1 MGHRA, CDR2 YSYEKL. The CDR3 nucleotides read TGCGCCAGCAGCCAAGGCCCCGTCAGGGCTACTACTAGCACAGATACGCAGTATTTT. It translates to CASSQGPVRATTSTDTQYF.

The chain couples TRBV10-2 to TRBJ2-1; no clear D gene. Germline V CDR1 and CDR2: WSHSY, SAAADI. V was trimmed by 1 base and J by 7 bases, leaving 8 bases between them. This CDR3 comprises 13 residues. DNA of the CDR3: TGCGCCAGCAGTGAGTATATCGGGAATGAGCAGTTCTTC. This encodes CASSEYIGNEQFF.

This sequence joins TRBV25-1 and TRBJ1-1; D is ambiguous. V lost 1 base and J 1 base, leaving 7 bases between the germline ends. The CDR3 runs 14 residues. CDR1 is MGHDK and CDR2 is SYGVNS in the germline V gene. The CDR3 sequence: CASSELNRNTEAFF. In DNA form, the CDR3 reads TGTGCCAGCAGTGAATTGAACAGGAACACTGAAGCTTTCTTT.

V and J are TRBV3-1 (or the pseudogene TRBV3-2) and TRBJ1-6; D remains unclear. The CDR3 length is 16 residues. V dropped 1 base and J dropped 7 bases, with 14 bases sitting between them. Germline V gene lookup returns CDR1 LGHDT and CDR2 YNNKEL (reference sequence). The CDR3 protein is CASSQGSGITNSPLHF. The DNA for the CDR3 is TGTGCCAGCAGCCAAGGATCTGGGATTACCAATTCACCCCTCCACTTT.

The chain uses TRBV12-5 and TRBJ1-6; the D is unclear. This CDR3 has 16 residues. The V gene's germline CDR1 is LGHNT and CDR2 FRNRAP. The V end was cut by 0 bases, the J end by 10 bases, with 16 bases between. The CDR3 region is CASGLVVASNGSPLHF. The CDR3 DNA is TGTGCTAGTGGTTTGGTGGTGGCATCCAACGGATCACCCCTCCACTTT.

This clone was picked up one time. CDR3 sequence reads: CASSEWDSGNTIYF. In nucleotides, the CDR3 is TGTGCCAGCAGTGAGTGGGATTCTGGAAACACCATATATTTT. The chain has TRBV2 and TRBJ1-3; D ambiguous. There are 14 residues in the CDR3. Trimming stripped 3 bases from V and 1 base from J, with 7 bases between. Germline loops: CDR1 SNHLY, CDR2 FYNNEI.

V usage is TRBV11-2 and J usage is TRBJ2-1, with 7 bases aligning to TRBD2. The CDR3 contains 15 residues. The germline V gene has CDR1 SGHAT and CDR2 FQNNGV. The trim removed 0 bases at V and 6 bases at J, leaving 5 bases unmatched. The CDR3 sequence is CASSLERGGGNEQFF. DNA for the CDR3: TGTGCCAGCAGCTTAGAGAGGGGCGGGGGCAATGAGCAGTTCTTC.

V is TRBV28 and J is TRBJ1-5, with TRBD1 identical over 7 bases. V dropped 5 bases and J dropped 1; count of bases not matched to a gene: 8. This CDR3 comprises 16 residues. Germline CDR1 and CDR2: MDHEN and SYDVKM. As DNA, the CDR3 is TGTGCCAGCAGTCCACCAGGGGGGTGGAGCAATCAGCCCCAGCATTTT. This translates into CASSPPGGWSNQPQHF. Full variable domain (missing parts from reference TRBV28 and TRBJ1-5): DVKVTQSSRYLVKRTGEKVFLECVQDMDHENMFWYRQDPGLGLRLIYFSYDVKMKEKGDIPEGYSVSREKKERFSLILESASTNQTSMYLCASSPPGGWSNQPQHFGDGTRLSIL.

V and J are TRBV3-1 (or the pseudogene TRBV3-2) and TRBJ2-7; no firm D call. Germline V gene lookup returns CDR1 LGHDT and CDR2 YNNKEL (reference sequence). The CDR3 loop spans 14 amino acids. The V end was cut by 0 bases, the J end by 3 bases, with 9 bases between. CDR3 DNA sequence: TGTGCCAGCAGCCAAGATCTGGGCTTCTACGAGCAGTACTTC. This encodes CASSQDLGFYEQYF.

This chain links TRBV6-5 with TRBJ1-4, with D perhaps TRBD1 (6 bases). V was trimmed by 6 bases and J by 6 bases, leaving 14 bases between them. The CDR3 is 14 residues long. Germline lookup yields CDR1 MNHEY and CDR2 SVGAGI. CDR3 DNA sequence: TGTGCCAGCAGCGGGGCGGGGGGCGATGAAAAACTGTTTTTT. Translation gives CASSGAGGDEKLFF.

In its sample, this clone was seen once. The chain combines TRBV28 with TRBJ1-5, with D uncertain. The CDR3 totals 16 residues. V lost 2 bases to trimming and J lost 4 bases, with 15 bases between them. Per the germline V gene, CDR1 is MDHEN and CDR2 is SYDVKM. The CDR3, as DNA: TGTGCCAGCAGTTTAGGAAAAGGGCGAATGAATCAGCCCCAGCATTTT. It specifies CASSLGKGRMNQPQHF.

This rearrangement joins TRBV28 to TRBJ1-1; D unclear. Trimming stripped 5 bases from V and 3 bases from J, with 10 bases between. Germline lookup yields CDR1 MDHEN and CDR2 SYDVKM. The CDR3 is 13 residues long. The CDR3 bases are TGTGCCAGCAGTCTCTGGCTGGACACTGAAGCTTTCTTT. Translation gives CASSLWLDTEAFF.

J is TRBJ1-2 and V is TRBV7-9; D remains ambiguous. The CDR3 runs 15 residues. V was clipped by 4 bases and J by 7 bases, with 19 bases between them. The V gene's germline CDR1 is SEHNR and CDR2 FQNEAQ (reference sequence). CDR3 protein: CASSYSRGAIGGYTF. CDR3 nucleotides: TGTGCCAGCAGCTATAGCCGGGGTGCGATCGGTGGCTACACCTTC.

The gene calls are TRBV13 and TRBJ1-1; no firm D call. The germline V and J ends were trimmed by 2 bases and 2 bases, with 3 bases remaining between them. Per germline, CDR1 PRHDT and CDR2 FYEKMQ (reference sequence). This CDR3 comprises 12 residues. This CDR3 reads CASSLTNTEAFF. As DNA, the CDR3 is TGTGCCAGCAGCTTAACCAACACTGAAGCTTTCTTT.

The chain joins TRBV27 to TRBJ2-1; D possibly corresponds to TRBD2 (7 bases). V lost 2 bases and J 7 bases, leaving 21 bases between the germline ends. Germline lookup yields CDR1 MNHEY and CDR2 SMNVEV (reference sequence). The CDR3 extends over 17 amino acids. CDR3 DNA: TGTGCCAGCAGTTTACGGAGTGGGGGGGCCCCGTGGAATGAGCAGTTCTTC. This gives the protein CASSLRSGGAPWNEQFF.

This sequence joins TRBV6-5 and TRBJ1-1; D is unresolved. Trimming shortened V by 5 bases and J by 5 bases, and 12 bases separated the two germline ends. Germline assignment: CDR1 MNHEY and CDR2 SVGAGI. CDR3 length equals 13 residues. For the CDR3, the DNA is TGTGCCAGCAGTCTCCGGGTGGAGACTGAAGCTTTCTTT. It specifies CASSLRVETEAFF.

The chain combines TRBV7-9 with TRBJ1-1; 12 bases match TRBD1. The CDR3 has 15 residues. Germline CDR1 reads SEHNR; CDR2 reads FQNEAQ (reference sequence). V lost 5 bases, J lost 5 bases, and 6 bases stayed unmatched. Here the CDR3 reads CASSPRDRGPTEAFF. The CDR3 DNA follows: TGTGCCAGCAGCCCGCGGGACAGGGGGCCGACTGAAGCTTTCTTT.

The chain joins TRBV5-1 to TRBJ2-2; D is unclear. The germline V and J ends were trimmed by 1 base and 8 bases, with 6 bases remaining between them. Germline CDR1 SGHRS, CDR2 YFSETQ. The CDR3 consists of 12 residues. CDR3 region: CASSLSRGELFF. CDR3 DNA sequence: TGCGCCAGCAGCTTGTCTCGGGGGGAGCTGTTTTTT.

V usage is TRBV5-1 and J usage is TRBJ2-3; D remains ambiguous. The CDR3 length is 15 residues. The V and J ends lost 2 bases and 3 bases respectively, with 13 bases between them. The V gene's germline CDR1 is SGHRS and CDR2 YFSETQ. The CDR3 DNA is TGCGCCAGCAGCTTTCGTCCTAGTGGGACAGATACGCAGTATTTT. Encoded protein: CASSFRPSGTDTQYF.

V is TRBV25-1 and J is TRBJ1-1; 7 bases are a match to TRBD1. Germline V lookup: CDR1 MGHDK, CDR2 SYGVNS. The CDR3 consists of 14 residues. V lost 2 bases, J lost 6 bases, and 6 bases stayed unmatched. CDR3 amino acids: CASSEHPGQAEAFF. The CDR3 nucleotides are TGTGCCAGCAGTGAACATCCCGGACAGGCTGAAGCTTTCTTT.

Points on this clone: No conserved phenylalanine or tryptophan ends this CDR3, so it is likely a read error. The rearrangement links TRBV2 to TRBJ1-6; the D gene is possibly TRBD1 (6 bases). From germline, CDR1 is SNHLY and CDR2 FYNNEI. V was pared by 7 bases and J by 9 bases, with 19 bases between. This CDR3 region has 15 residues. The DNA of the CDR3 is TGTGCCAGCATCGACCCACAGGGTTGGTTTTCACCCCTCCACCTT. It codes for CASIDPQGWFSPLHL.

The chain recombines TRBV3-1 (or the pseudogene TRBV3-2) with TRBJ1-6; D call uncertain. CDR3 length equals 11 residues. CDR1 is LGHDT, CDR2 YNNKEL, per germline (reference sequence). The V gene lost 3 bases and the J gene lost 9 bases, with 3 bases spanning the gap. CDR3 sequence (DNA): TGTGCCAGCAGCCAGATTTCACCCCTCCACTTT. This gives the protein CASSQISPLHF.

The chain employs TRBV5-1 and TRBJ1-1; no reliable D call. The V gene lost 3 bases and the J gene lost 7 bases, with 13 bases spanning the gap. The CDR3 length is 13 residues. CDR1 and CDR2 from the germline V gene are SGHRS and YFSETQ. The CDR3 loop reads CASSSGASDEAFF. CDR3 nucleotide sequence: TGCGCCAGCAGCTCGGGAGCCTCAGATGAAGCTTTCTTT.